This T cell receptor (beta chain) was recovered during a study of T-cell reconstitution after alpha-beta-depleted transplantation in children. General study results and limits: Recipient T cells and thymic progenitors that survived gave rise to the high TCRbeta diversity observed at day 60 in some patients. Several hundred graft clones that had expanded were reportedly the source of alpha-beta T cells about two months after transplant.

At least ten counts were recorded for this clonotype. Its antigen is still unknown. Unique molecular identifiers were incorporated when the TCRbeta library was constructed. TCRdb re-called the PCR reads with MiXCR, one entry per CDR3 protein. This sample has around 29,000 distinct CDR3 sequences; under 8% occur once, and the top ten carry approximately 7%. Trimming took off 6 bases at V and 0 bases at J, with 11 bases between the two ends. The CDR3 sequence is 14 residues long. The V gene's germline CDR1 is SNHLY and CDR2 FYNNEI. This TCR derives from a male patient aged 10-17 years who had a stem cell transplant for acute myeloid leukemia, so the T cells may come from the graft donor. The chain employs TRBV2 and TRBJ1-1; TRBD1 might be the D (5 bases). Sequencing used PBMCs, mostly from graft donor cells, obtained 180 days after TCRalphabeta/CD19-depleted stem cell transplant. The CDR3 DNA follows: TGTGCCAGCAGCCAGACAGTCATGAACACTGAAGCTTTCTTT. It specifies CASSQTVMNTEAFF. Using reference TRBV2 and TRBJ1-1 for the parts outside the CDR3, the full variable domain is EPEVTQTPSHQVTQMGQEVILRCVPISNHLYFYWYRQILGQKVEFLVSFYNNEISEKSEIFDDQFSVERPDGSNFTLKIRSTKLEDSAMYFCASSQTVMNTEAFFGQGTRLTVV.